These 2 T cell receptor beta chains were all obtained from the same sample, sequenced in a study of quantifying T cell responses using KT2 cells. For the study at large: RNA was reverse transcribed with TCR alpha and beta constant-region primers.

Each cDNA got a UMI-containing oligo ligated at its 3' end. First-round PCR used 3 to 4 cycles and beta primers RC1.1 and RC1.2 covering TRBC1 and TRBC2. TCRdb used MiXCR to reprocess the UMI-ligation and nested PCR reads, holding one entry per CDR3 protein. Among around 50,000 distinct CDR3 sequences listed, roughly 10% were seen once. Material: PBMCs spiked with cells of the T cell clone KT2. These receptors originate from a human donor.

This clonotype showed up many times. The chain has TRBV5-1 and TRBJ2-3; 9 bases fit TRBD1. The CDR3 contains 15 residues. The V segment lost 0 bases and the J segment 3 bases; nucleotides outside the gene matches: 2. Germline values: CDR1 SGHRS, CDR2 YFSETQ. The CDR3 is CASSLGGTGTDTQYF. DNA of the CDR3: TGCGCCAGCAGCTTGGGAGGGACAGGGACAGATACGCAGTATTTT.

The rearrangement joins TRBV30 to TRBJ1-4, with D unclear. V dropped 0 bases and J dropped 10 bases, with 15 bases sitting between them. Germline V CDR1 and CDR2: GTSNPN, SVGIG (reference sequence). This CDR3 region has 14 residues. The CDR3 DNA reads as TGTGCCTGGAGTGTAGGTCGTGCGGCGGTAAAACTGTTTTTT. Translating it yields CAWSVGRAAVKLFF.